The rows below give T cell receptor beta chains drawn from one sample of a study of cytomegalovirus exposure and HLA in healthy donors. Profiled with immunoSEQ multiplex PCR; TCRdb holds only in-frame clones, not every one. This table holds about 120,000 clones, 80% found once. Sequencing input: PBMCs. All receptors derive from a female donor in good health and CMV-seronegative. Both conserved end residues are part of each CDR3. Only part of the rows carry a size: once, few, many, or a class if the clone is expanded.

>TRBV7-2|-|TRBJ2-1
CASSLGSGVTYNEQFF
>TRBV18|once|TRBJ1-2
CASSRSRQGKDYGYTF
>TRBV7-2|-|TRBJ2-5
CASSLGQGETQYF
>TRBV30|once|TRBJ2-5
CAWSVLKETQYF
>TRBV27|-|TRBJ2-7
CASSPSHTALVYEQYF
>TRBV6-5|-|TRBJ1-2
CASSSLGYYGYTF
>TRBV7-9|-|TRBJ1-1
CASSLTSGSTEAFF
>TRBV6-4|-|TRBJ2-3
CASSDSSSGGVTDTQYF
>TRBV19|-|TRBJ2-3
CASSYLAGPGRDTQYF
>TRBV5-6|-|TRBJ2-1
CASTSTRYSNEQFF
>TRBV28|-|TRBJ2-3
CASSLRSTDTQYF
>TRBV18|-|TRBJ2-7
CASSTRDRNEQYF
>TRBV27|-|TRBJ2-2
CASSVFPTGELFF
>TRBV4-1|-|TRBJ2-2
CASSQVPGGLGELFF
>TRBV2|-|TRBJ2-1
CASSKTASPGTATDNEQFF